The source of this T cell receptor (beta chain) is a study of identical twins. The germline gives CDR1 MNHEY, CDR2 SVGEGT. After removal of 8 bases from V and 2 bases from J, the junction contained 19 bases not matched to a gene. The CDR3 loop spans 19 amino acids. Via MiXCR, TCRdb re-called the 5' RACE reads, giving one row per CDR3 protein. The sample yields 690,000 or so distinct CDR3 sequences, less than 10% seen once. The same sample was also studied in work on yellow fever vaccine responses in identical twins.

This receptor was taken from a woman aged 18-30 years in good health. Material for sequencing was PBMCs. The J gene is TRBJ2-3, the V gene TRBV6-2 or TRBV6-3, with TRBD2 matching over 10 bases. The CDR3, as DNA: TGTGCCAGCGTGACCCATCTAGCGGGAGATGGGATCCTCACAGATACGCAGTATTTT. Encoded protein: CASVTHLAGDGILTDTQYF.